Listed below are T cell receptor beta chains from one sample, sequenced in a study of blood T cell repertoires in COVID-19. Clones were sequenced by immunoSEQ multiplex PCR, and TCRdb holds only the in-frame ones, with some missing. This table has roughly 280,000 clones, approximately 90% appearing once. Sequenced material: PBMCs or T cells enriched from blood (not recorded which). These receptors came from a woman in her thirties with acute COVID-19. The CDR3 runs from the conserved cysteine through the conserved F or W. Each record gives: clone size, V gene, D gene, J gene, CDR3 protein, CDR3 DNA. D genes are given only for firm matches. Not all rows give a size; the values are once, few, many and, for expanded clones, a class.

.	TRBV15	.	TRBJ1-2	CATSSSKHHQRHGYTF	TGTGCCACCAGCAGCTCTAAACACCATCAGCGGCATGGCTACACCTTC
.	TRBV4-1	TRBD2	TRBJ2-5	CASSHTGTSGSETQYF	TGCGCCAGCAGCCACACCGGGACTAGCGGGAGTGAGACCCAGTACTTC
.	TRBV4-3	TRBD2	TRBJ2-3	CASSPSGTPTDTQYF	TGCGCCAGCAGCCCTAGCGGGACCCCCACAGATACGCAGTATTTT
.	TRBV7-9	.	TRBJ2-1	CASSLGVGRVDEQFF	TGTGCCAGCAGCTTAGGGGTCGGGAGAGTGGATGAGCAGTTCTTC
.	TRBV5-1	.	TRBJ2-1	CASSPPDGSSYNEQFF	TGCGCCAGCAGCCCACCTGATGGCAGCTCCTACAATGAGCAGTTCTTC
.	TRBV9	TRBD1	TRBJ1-2	CASSAEDRAYGYTF	TGTGCCAGCAGCGCAGAGGACAGGGCTTATGGCTACACCTTC
.	TRBV3-1/TRBV3-2	.	TRBJ1-3	CASSQGSGRSGNTIYF	TGTGCCAGCAGCCAAGGGTCAGGGCGGTCTGGAAACACCATATATTTT
.	TRBV10-3	.	TRBJ2-1	CAISGPDKFNEQFF	TGTGCCATCAGTGGACCGGACAAATTCAATGAGCAGTTCTTC
.	TRBV21-1	.	TRBJ2-3	CASRMGLAGTDTQYF	TGTGCCAGCAGGATGGGACTAGCGGGCACAGATACGCAGTATTTT
.	TRBV7-3	.	TRBJ2-7	CASSLRGSSSYEQYF	TGTGCCAGCAGCTTGCGGGGCTCGAGCTCCTACGAGCAGTACTTC
.	TRBV7-3	TRBD2	TRBJ2-1	CASSLSGSGNEQFF	TGTGCCAGCAGCTTGAGCGGGAGTGGGAATGAGCAGTTCTTC
.	TRBV6-5	TRBD1	TRBJ2-1	CASSYAGGSYNEQFF	TGTGCCAGCAGTTACGCAGGGGGTTCCTACAATGAGCAGTTCTTC
.	TRBV28	.	TRBJ2-6	CASSSLAGQAGANVLTF	TGTGCCAGCAGTTCGTTGGCAGGGCAGGCTGGGGCCAACGTCCTGACTTTC
few	TRBV14	.	TRBJ2-7	CASSQVRGGYEQYF	TGTGCCAGCAGCCAAGTCAGGGGTGGGTACGAGCAGTACTTC
few	TRBV5-1	.	TRBJ1-1	CASRKDRLEIEAFF	TGCGCCAGCAGGAAGGACAGACTGGAGATTGAAGCTTTCTTT
.	TRBV5-4	TRBD2	TRBJ2-1	CASSRTSGVIYNEQFF	TGTGCCAGCAGCAGGACTAGCGGGGTCATTTACAATGAGCAGTTCTTC
.	TRBV3-1/TRBV3-2	.	TRBJ2-7	CASSQDTVSYEQYF	TGTGCCAGCAGCCAAGATACAGTTTCCTACGAGCAGTACTTC
once	TRBV28	.	TRBJ1-4	CASRPGYEKLFF	TGTGCCAGCAGGCCGGGATACGAAAAACTGTTTTTT
.	TRBV24-1	TRBD2	TRBJ2-5	CATSDFGLAGVETQYF	TGTGCCACCAGTGATTTCGGTCTAGCGGGAGTTGAGACCCAGTACTTC
.	TRBV19	TRBD2	TRBJ2-7	CASSLTSGNYEQYF	TGTGCCAGTAGTTTAACTAGCGGGAACTACGAGCAGTACTTC
few	TRBV2	.	TRBJ1-4	CASSEFRGNGEKLFF	TGTGCCAGCAGTGAATTTAGGGGCAACGGTGAAAAACTGTTTTTT
.	TRBV3-1/TRBV3-2	TRBD1	TRBJ2-1	CASSPRDRAYNEQFF	TGTGCCAGCAGCCCCCGGGACAGGGCTTACAATGAGCAGTTCTTC
once	TRBV11-2	TRBD1	TRBJ2-1	CASSKTSGQGVVQFF	TGTGCCAGCAGCAAGACCTCGGGACAGGGGGTGGTGCAGTTCTTC
.	TRBV13	TRBD1	TRBJ2-7	CASSLGGQIYEQYF	TGTGCCAGCAGCTTAGGGGGACAGATCTACGAGCAGTACTTC
.	TRBV10-3	.	TRBJ2-7	CAISESSQRAPYEQYF	TGTGCCATCAGTGAGTCGTCCCAGCGGGCCCCCTACGAGCAGTACTTC
once	TRBV27	TRBD1	TRBJ2-4	CASSLTGAKNIQYF	TGTGCCAGCAGTTTGACAGGGGCCAAAAACATTCAGTACTTC
.	TRBV27	TRBD1	TRBJ1-1	CASIKLSGGQGEAFF	TGTGCCAGCATCAAGCTAAGCGGGGGACAGGGGGAAGCTTTCTTT
once	TRBV4-3	TRBD2	TRBJ2-2	CASSQTLIAGGANTGELFF	TGCGCCAGCAGCCAAACCCTTATAGCGGGAGGAGCGAACACCGGGGAGCTGTTTTTT
.	TRBV7-8	.	TRBJ1-1	CASSLGTEGWNTEAFF	TGTGCCAGCAGCTTAGGGACGGAGGGGTGGAACACTGAAGCTTTCTTT
.	TRBV2	.	TRBJ1-1	CASTGVTEAFF	TGTGCCAGCACAGGGGTCACTGAAGCTTTCTTT
.	TRBV9	TRBD2	TRBJ2-1	CASSHRTSGFFYEQFF	TGTGCCAGCAGCCACCGGACTAGCGGGTTTTTCTATGAGCAGTTCTTC
.	TRBV5-1	.	TRBJ1-1	CASSPRGGGNEAFF	TGCGCCAGCAGCCCCCGTGGGGGGGGAAATGAAGCTTTCTTT
.	TRBV5-1	.	TRBJ2-5	CASSLVRQETQYF	TGCGCCAGCAGCTTGGTCAGACAAGAGACCCAGTACTTC
.	TRBV5-4	TRBD1	TRBJ2-1	CASSTDRSWGEQFF	TGTGCCAGCAGCACGGACAGGTCCTGGGGTGAGCAGTTCTTC
.	TRBV7-6	TRBD2	TRBJ2-7	CASSRGPLAGSYEQYF	TGTGCCAGCAGCCGGGGACCTCTAGCGGGATCCTACGAGCAGTACTTC
.	TRBV5-1	.	TRBJ1-3	CASSLDGTSGNTIYF	TGCGCCAGCAGCTTGGATGGGACATCTGGAAACACCATATATTTT
.	TRBV2	TRBD2	TRBJ2-1	CASTGGSSYNEQFF	TGTGCCAGCACGGGAGGAAGCTCCTACAATGAGCAGTTCTTC
.	TRBV7-9	TRBD2	TRBJ2-7	CASSTGFRTSEIIYEQYF	TGTGCCAGCAGCACGGGGTTTCGGACTAGCGAAATTATCTACGAGCAGTACTTC
.	TRBV4-3	TRBD2	TRBJ2-3	CASSLGLAVLTTSTDTQYF	TGCGCCAGCAGCCTCGGACTAGCGGTCCTCACTACTAGCACAGATACGCAGTATTTT
.	TRBV5-6	TRBD1	TRBJ1-1	CASSFIGTGWNTEAFF	TGTGCCAGCAGCTTTATAGGGACAGGGTGGAACACTGAAGCTTTCTTT
few	TRBV11-2	TRBD1	TRBJ1-3	CASSNRGGTGNTIYF	TGTGCCAGCAGCAACAGGGGGGGAACTGGAAACACCATATATTTT
once	TRBV28	TRBD2	TRBJ2-3	CASSPQVAGGTDGVSTDTQYF	TGTGCCAGCAGTCCGCAGGTAGCGGGAGGCACCGACGGAGTTAGCACAGATACGCAGTATTTT